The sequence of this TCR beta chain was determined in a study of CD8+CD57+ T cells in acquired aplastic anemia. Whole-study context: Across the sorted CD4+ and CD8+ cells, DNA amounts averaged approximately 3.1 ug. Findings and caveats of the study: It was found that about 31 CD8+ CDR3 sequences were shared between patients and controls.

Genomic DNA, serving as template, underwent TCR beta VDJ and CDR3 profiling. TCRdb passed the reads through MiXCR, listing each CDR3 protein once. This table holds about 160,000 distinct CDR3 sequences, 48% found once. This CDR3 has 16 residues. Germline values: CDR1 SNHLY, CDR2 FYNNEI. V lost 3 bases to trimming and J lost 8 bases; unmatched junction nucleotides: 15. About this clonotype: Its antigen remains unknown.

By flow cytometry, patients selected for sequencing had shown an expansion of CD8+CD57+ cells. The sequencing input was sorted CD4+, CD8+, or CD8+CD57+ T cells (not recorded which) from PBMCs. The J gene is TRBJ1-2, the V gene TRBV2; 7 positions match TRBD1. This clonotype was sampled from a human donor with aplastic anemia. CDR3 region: CASSEALAGGSLGYTF. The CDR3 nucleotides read TGTGCCAGCAGTGAGGCCTTAGCAGGGGGATCGTTGGGCTACACCTTC. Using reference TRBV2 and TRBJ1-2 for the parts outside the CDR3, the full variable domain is EPEVTQTPSHQVTQMGQEVILRCVPISNHLYFYWYRQILGQKVEFLVSFYNNEISEKSEIFDDQFSVERPDGSNFTLKIRSTKLEDSAMYFCASSEALAGGSLGYTFGSGTRLTVV.